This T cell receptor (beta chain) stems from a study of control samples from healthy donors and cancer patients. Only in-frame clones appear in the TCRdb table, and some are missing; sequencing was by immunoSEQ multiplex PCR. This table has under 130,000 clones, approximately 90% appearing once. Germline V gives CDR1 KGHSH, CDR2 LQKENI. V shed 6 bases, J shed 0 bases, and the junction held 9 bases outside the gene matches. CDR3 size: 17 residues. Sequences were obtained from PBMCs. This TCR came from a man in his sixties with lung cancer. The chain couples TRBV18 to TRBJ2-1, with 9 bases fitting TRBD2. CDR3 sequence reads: CASSFGTSQISYNEQFF. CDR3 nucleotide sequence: TGTGCCAGCTCTTTTGGGACTAGCCAGATCTCCTACAATGAGCAGTTCTTC.